What follows is one T cell receptor beta chain and its context. Its antigen remains unidentified. The data belong to a study of T cell responses to AZD1222 COVID-19 vaccine. In the study overall: Pooling was applied to second doses at about 4 or about 12 weeks. Findings and limits, study-wide: There were mostly white British donors and more females than males, and clonal diversity was possibly underestimated.

V dropped 11 bases and J dropped 2 bases, with 21 bases sitting between them. This CDR3 has 15 residues. Sequencing was performed with immunoSEQ multiplex PCR; in TCRdb, only in-frame clones are kept and a portion is missing. The repertoire holds about 99,000 clones, with 90% as singletons. The material was peripheral blood, obtained on day 0 of AZD1222 vaccination. This TCR was recovered from an adult in good health. This chain joins TRBV23-1 and TRBJ1-2; D unclear. TRBV23-1 is designated an ORF whose function remains uncertain. The CDR3 loop reads CAPRVRVEGNYGYTF. The CDR3 DNA sequence: TGCGCCCCGCGCGTGAGGGTAGAAGGGAACTATGGCTACACCTTC.